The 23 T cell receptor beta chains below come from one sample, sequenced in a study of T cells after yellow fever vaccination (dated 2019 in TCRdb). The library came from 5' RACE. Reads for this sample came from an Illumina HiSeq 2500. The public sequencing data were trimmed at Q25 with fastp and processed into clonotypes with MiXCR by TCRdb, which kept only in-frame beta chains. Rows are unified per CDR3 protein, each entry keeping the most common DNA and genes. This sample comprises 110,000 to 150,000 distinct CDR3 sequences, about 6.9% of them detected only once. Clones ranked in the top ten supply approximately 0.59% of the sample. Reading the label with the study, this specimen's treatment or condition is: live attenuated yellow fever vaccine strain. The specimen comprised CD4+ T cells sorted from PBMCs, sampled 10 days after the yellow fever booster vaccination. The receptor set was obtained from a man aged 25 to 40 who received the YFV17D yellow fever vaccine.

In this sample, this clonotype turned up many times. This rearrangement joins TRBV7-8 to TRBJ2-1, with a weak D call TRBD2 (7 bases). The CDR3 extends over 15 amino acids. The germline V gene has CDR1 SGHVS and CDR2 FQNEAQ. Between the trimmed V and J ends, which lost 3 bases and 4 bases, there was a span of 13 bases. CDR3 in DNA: TGTGCCAGCAGCTTGGGGGGGCTGGAGTACAATGAGCAGTTCTTC. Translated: CASSLGGLEYNEQFF.

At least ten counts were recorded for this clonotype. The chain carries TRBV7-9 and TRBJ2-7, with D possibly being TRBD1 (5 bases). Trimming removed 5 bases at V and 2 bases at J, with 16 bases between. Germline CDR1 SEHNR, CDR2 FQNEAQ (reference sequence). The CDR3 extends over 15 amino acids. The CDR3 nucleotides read TGTGCCAGCAGCCTGACGGACATTCAAGCCTACGAGCAGTACTTC. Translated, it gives CASSLTDIQAYEQYF.

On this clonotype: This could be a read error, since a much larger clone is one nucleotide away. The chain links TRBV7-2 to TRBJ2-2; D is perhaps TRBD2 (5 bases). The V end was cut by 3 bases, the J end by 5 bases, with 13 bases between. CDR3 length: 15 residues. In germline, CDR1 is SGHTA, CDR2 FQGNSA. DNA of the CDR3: TGTGCCAGCAGCTTCGCCGGGAAATTAACCGGGGAGCTGTTTTTT. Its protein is CASSFAGKLTGELFF.

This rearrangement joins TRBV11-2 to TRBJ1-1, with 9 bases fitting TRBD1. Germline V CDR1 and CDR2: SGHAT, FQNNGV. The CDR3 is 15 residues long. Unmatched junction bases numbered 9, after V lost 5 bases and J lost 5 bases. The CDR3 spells CASSIRDRERTEAFF. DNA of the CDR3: TGTGCCAGCAGCATTCGGGACAGGGAAAGGACTGAAGCTTTCTTT.

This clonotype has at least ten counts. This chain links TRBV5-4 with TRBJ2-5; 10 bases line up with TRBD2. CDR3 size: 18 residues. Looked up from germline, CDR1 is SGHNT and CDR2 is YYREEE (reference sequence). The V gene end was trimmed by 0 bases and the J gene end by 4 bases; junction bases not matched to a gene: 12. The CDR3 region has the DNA TGTGCCAGCAGCTTGGCTCCTTTTGGACTAGCGGAGGCAGAGACCCAGTACTTC. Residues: CASSLAPFGLAEAETQYF.

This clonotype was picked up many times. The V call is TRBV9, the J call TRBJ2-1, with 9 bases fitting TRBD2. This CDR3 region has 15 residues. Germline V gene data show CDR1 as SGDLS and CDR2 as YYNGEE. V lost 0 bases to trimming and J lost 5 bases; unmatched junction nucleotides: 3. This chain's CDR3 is CASSVATSGNNEQFF. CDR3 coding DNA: TGTGCCAGCAGCGTAGCGACTAGCGGTAACAATGAGCAGTTCTTC.

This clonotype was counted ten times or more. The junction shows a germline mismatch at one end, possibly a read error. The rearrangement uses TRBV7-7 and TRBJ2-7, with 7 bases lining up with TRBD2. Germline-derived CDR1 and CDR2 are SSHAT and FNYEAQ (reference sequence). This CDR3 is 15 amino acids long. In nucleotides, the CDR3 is TGTGCTAGCAGCCCGTTGGGCGCGGTGGGAGGGGAGCAGTACTTC. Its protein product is CASSPLGAVGGEQYF. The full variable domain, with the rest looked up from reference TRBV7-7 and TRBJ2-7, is GAGVSQSPRYKVTKRGQDVTLRCDPISSHATLYWYQQALGQGPEFLTYFNYEAQPDKSGLPSDRFSAERPEGSISTLTIQRTEQRDSAMYRCASSPLGAVGGEQYFGPGTRLTVT.

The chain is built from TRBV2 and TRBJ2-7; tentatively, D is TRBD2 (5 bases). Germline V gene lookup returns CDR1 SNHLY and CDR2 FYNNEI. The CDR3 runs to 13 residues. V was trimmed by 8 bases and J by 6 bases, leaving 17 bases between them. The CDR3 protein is CASASEGVSEQYF. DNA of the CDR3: TGTGCCAGCGCCTCTGAGGGAGTCTCCGAGCAGTACTTC.

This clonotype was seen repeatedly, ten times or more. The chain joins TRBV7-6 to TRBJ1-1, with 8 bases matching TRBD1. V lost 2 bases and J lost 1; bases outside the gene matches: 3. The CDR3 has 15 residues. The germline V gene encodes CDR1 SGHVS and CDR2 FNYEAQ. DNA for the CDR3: TGTGCCAGCAGCTTAATCGGACAGGGGAACACTGAAGCTTTCTTT. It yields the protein CASSLIGQGNTEAFF.

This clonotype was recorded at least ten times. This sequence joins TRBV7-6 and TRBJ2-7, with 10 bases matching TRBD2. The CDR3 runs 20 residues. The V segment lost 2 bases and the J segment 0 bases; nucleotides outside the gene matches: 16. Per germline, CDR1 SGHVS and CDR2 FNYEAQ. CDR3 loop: CASSLFQPINSGRHSYEQYF. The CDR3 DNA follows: TGTGCCAGCAGCTTATTTCAACCCATTAATAGCGGGAGGCACTCCTACGAGCAGTACTTC. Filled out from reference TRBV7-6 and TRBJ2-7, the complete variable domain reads GAGVSQSPRYKVTKRGQDVALRCDPISGHVSLYWYRQALGQGPEFLTYFNYEAQQDKSGLPNDRFSAERPEGSISTLTIQRTEQRDSAMYRCASSLFQPINSGRHSYEQYFGPGTRLTVT.

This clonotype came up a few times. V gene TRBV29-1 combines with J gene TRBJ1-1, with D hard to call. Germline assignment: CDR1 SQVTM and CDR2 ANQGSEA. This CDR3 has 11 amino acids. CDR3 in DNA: TGCGCCGGGGTGCCGAACACTGAAGCTTTCTTT. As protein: CAGVPNTEAFF.

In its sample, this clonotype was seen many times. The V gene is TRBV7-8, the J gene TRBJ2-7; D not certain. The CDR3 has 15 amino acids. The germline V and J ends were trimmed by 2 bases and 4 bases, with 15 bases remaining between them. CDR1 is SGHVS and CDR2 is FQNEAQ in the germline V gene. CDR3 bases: TGTGCCAGCAGCTTATTAACAACGTCACCTTACGAGCAGTACTTC. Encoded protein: CASSLLTTSPYEQYF.

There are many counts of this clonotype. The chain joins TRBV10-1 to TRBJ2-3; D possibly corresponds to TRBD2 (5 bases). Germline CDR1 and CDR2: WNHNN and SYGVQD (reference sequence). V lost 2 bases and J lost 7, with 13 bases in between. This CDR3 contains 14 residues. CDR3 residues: CASSEDSRTHTQYF. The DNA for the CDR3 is TGCGCCAGCAGTGAGGACTCCCGGACTCATACGCAGTATTTT.

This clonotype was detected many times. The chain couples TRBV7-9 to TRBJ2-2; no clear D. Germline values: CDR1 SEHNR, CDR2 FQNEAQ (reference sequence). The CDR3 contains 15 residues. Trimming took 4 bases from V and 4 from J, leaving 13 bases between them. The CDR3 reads CASSSKALGTGELFF. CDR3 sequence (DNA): TGTGCCAGCAGCTCGAAGGCCTTGGGCACCGGGGAGCTGTTTTTT.

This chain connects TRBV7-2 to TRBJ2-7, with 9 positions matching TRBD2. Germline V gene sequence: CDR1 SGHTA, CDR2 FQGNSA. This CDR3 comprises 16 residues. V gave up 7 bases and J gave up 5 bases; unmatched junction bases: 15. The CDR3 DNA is TGTGCCAGCACGCAGAACGCAGTTCTAGCGGGAAACGAGCAGTACTTC. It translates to CASTQNAVLAGNEQYF.

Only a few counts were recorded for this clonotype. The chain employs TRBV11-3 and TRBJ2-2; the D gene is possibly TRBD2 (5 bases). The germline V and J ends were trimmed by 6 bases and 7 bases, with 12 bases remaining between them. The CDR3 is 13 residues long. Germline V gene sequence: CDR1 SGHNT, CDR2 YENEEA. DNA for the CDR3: TGTGCCAGCAGTAGAGGGATAATCGGGGAGCTGTTTTTT. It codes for CASSRGIIGELFF.

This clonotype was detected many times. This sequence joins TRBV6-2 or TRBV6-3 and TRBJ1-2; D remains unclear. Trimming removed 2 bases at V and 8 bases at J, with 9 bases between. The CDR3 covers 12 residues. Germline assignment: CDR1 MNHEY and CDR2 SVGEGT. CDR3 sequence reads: CASSYVQKGYTF. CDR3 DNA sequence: TGTGCCAGCAGTTACGTCCAAAAGGGCTACACCTTC.

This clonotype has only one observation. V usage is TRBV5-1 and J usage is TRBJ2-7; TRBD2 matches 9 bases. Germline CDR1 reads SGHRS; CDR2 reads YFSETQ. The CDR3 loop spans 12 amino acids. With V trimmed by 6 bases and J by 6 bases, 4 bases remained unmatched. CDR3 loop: CASKASGTEQYF. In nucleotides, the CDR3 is TGCGCCAGCAAGGCTAGCGGGACCGAGCAGTACTTC.

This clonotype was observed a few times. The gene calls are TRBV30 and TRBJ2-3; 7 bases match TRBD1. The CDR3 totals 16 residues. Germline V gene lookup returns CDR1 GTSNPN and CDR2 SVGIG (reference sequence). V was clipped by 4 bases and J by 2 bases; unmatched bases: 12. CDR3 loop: CAWNPRTTGNTDTQYF. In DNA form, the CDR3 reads TGTGCCTGGAATCCCCGCACGACAGGGAACACAGATACGCAGTATTTT.

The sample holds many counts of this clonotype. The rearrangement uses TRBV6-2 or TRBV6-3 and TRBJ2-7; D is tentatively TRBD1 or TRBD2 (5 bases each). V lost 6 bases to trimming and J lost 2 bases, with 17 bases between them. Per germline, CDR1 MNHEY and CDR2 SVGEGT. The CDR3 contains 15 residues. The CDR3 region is CASRVVGTATYEQYF. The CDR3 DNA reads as TGTGCCAGCAGGGTTGTCGGGACGGCCACCTACGAGCAGTACTTC.

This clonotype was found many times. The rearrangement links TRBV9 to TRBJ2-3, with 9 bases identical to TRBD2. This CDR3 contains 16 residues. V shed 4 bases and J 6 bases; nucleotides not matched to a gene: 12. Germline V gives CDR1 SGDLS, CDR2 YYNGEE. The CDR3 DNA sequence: TGTGCCAGCAGCCCCAGGGGCCTAGCGGGGCGGGATACGCAGTATTTT. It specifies CASSPRGLAGRDTQYF.

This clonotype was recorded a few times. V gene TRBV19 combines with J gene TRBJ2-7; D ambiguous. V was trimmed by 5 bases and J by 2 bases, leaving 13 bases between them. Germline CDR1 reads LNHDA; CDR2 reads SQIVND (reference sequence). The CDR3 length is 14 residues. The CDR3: CASSGQNGPYEQYF. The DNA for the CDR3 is TGTGCCAGTAGTGGGCAGAACGGACCCTACGAGCAGTACTTC.

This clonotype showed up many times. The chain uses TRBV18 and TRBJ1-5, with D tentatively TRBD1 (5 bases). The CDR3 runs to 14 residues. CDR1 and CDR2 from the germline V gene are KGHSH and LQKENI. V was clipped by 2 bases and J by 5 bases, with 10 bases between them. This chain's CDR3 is CASSPGVGDQPQHF. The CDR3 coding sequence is TGTGCCAGCTCACCAGGGGTGGGGGATCAGCCCCAGCATTTT.